The TCR beta chain described here comes from a study of blood T cell repertoires in COVID-19 (dated by TCRdb to about 2020). The study in broad terms: Collaborator samples came from the United States, Italy and Spain and covered acute and convalescent phases of COVID-19. The prospective study material was composed of cDNA or gDNA derived from T cells, B-cell-depleted T cells, or PBMCs. Deeply sampled blood TCRbeta repertoires from subjects exposed to, actively infected with, or recovered from COVID-19 were included in the dataset. The repertoires were made available in a free public database intended to serve as a resource for research on the immune response to SARS-CoV-2. Samples came from the ongoing ImmuneRACE study (first 160 participants) plus 1,254 subjects from 6 global collaborators. Nearly every sample came with metadata listing a de-identified subject ID, COVID-19 status, age in years and sex. Where available, HLA class I and class II types were taken from metadata supplied by the sample provider and were not determined by assay-based typing. Study-wide findings and limitations: The quantity of clinical and demographic metadata differed by source and by participant and was supplied without curation.

TCRbeta CDR3 regions were amplified from genomic DNA using the immunoSEQ Assay, a bias-controlled multiplex PCR. On the study's bioinformatics: The number of nucleated cells in each sample was estimated by amplification of reference gene primers within the assay. To quantify the absolute abundance of each unique TCRbeta CDR3 rearrangement, sequence reads were collapsed and filtered. For each sample, productive Simpson clonality was calculated as the square root of Simpson's diversity index across productive rearrangements. Held by TCRdb, this immuneACCESS table contains in-frame sequences only and omits some clones. Under half of the omission traces to an unresolved V gene where checked; the cause of the rest is unknown. That table gives V, J and clone size, and the DNA gave D and trimming. For this sample there are 150,000 to 200,000 clones; over 80% appear just once. The top ten constitute 4.8% of the sample.

With respect to this clone: Its antigen is unknown. Base qualities were left out, and no much larger clone turns up one base away.

At one collaborating source in Seattle, patients were enrolled during active infection and were followed longitudinally through the course of disease. Collaborating institutions collected whole blood in K2EDTA tubes following their own protocols. For TCRbeta analysis, collaborators shipped samples as frozen whole blood, isolated PBMCs, or DNA extracted from either of those sample types. The sequence was obtained from a man aged 25-45 years with COVID-19, enrolled during active disease. The sequencing sample was made of peripheral blood.

The CDR3 reads as follows: CASSPQDGRGIVAFF. The nucleotides read TGTGCCAGCTCACCACAGGACGGAAGGGGTATTGTGGCTTTCTTT. The V and J genes are TRBV18 and TRBJ1-1; TRBD1 is perhaps the D gene, given 5 matching bases. V drops 1 base and J drops 11 bases, leaving 20 bases in between. Per the germline V gene, KGHSH is the CDR1 and LQKENI is the CDR2. From the cysteine up to the phenylalanine, the CDR3 has a length of 15 residues. CDR3 DNA only is kept here, 45 bases in frame from base 1.